This T cell receptor (beta chain) was sequenced for a study of blood T cell repertoires in COVID-19. Study at large: Researchers got acute and convalescent COVID-19 samples from the United States, Italy and Spain. T cells, B-cell-depleted T cells, or PBMCs supplied cDNA or gDNA.

Trimming took 5 bases from V and 7 from J; bases not matched to a gene: 6. Germline V gives CDR1 SGHTA, CDR2 FQGTGA. The CDR3 is 14 amino acids. In the original workflow: Amplification of reference gene primers was used by the study to estimate nucleated cell counts. Sequencing used immunoSEQ multiplex PCR; TCRdb keeps in-frame clones, though not all of them. That table gives V, J and clone size, and the DNA gave D and trimming. The table lists 250,000 or so clones, roughly 86% of them singletons. The sequencing sample was made of peripheral blood. The sequence derives from a man aged 35-49 years with active or convalescent COVID-19. The genes are TRBV7-3 and TRBJ2-2; 8 nucleotides agree with TRBD1. The CDR3 loop reads CASSPGTGLGELFF. As DNA, the CDR3 is TGTGCCAGCAGCCCGGGGACAGGCCTCGGGGAGCTGTTTTTT.